The 8 T cell receptor beta chains below come from one sample, sequenced in a study of cytomegalovirus exposure and HLA in healthy donors. The PCR had 60 Vbeta and 13 Jbeta primers. Profiled with immunoSEQ multiplex PCR; TCRdb holds only in-frame clones, not every one. The table has fewer than 150,000 clones, 80% seen once. What was sequenced was PBMCs. The receptor set was obtained from a male donor in good health and CMV-seronegative.

The rearrangement joins TRBV10-1 to TRBJ1-5; 10 bases are a match to TRBD1. CDR1 is WNHNN, CDR2 SYGVQD, per germline (reference sequence). Trimming took 6 bases from V and 0 from J; bases not matched to a gene: 8. This CDR3 has 17 amino acids. CDR3 in DNA: TGCGCCAGCAGATCAGGACAGGGGGTCTATAGCAATCAGCCCCAGCATTTT. This codes for CASRSGQGVYSNQPQHF.

This chain uses TRBV30 with TRBJ2-7, with 8 bases that match TRBD1. The CDR3 extends over 16 amino acids. Trimming removed 0 bases from V and 0 bases from J; junction bases left unmatched: 7. In germline, CDR1 is GTSNPN, CDR2 SVGIG (reference sequence). The CDR3 is CAWSVPRTGISYEQYF. CDR3 DNA: TGTGCCTGGAGTGTACCCCGGACAGGGATCTCCTACGAGCAGTACTTC.

Points on this clone: The identical CDR3 is also encoded by other nucleotide sequences in the sample. This chain joins TRBV7-3 and TRBJ1-1; no firm D call. The germline V gene has CDR1 SGHTA and CDR2 FQGTGA. With 6 bases removed from V and 1 base from J, the gap between germline ends came to 9 bases. CDR3 size: 13 residues. Here the CDR3 reads CASSFGGNTEAFF. In nucleotides, the CDR3 is TGTGCCAGCAGTTTCGGAGGGAACACTGAAGCTTTCTTT.

The V gene is TRBV7-2, the J gene TRBJ1-1; the D is unclear. CDR3 size: 15 residues. The V gene's germline CDR1 is SGHTA and CDR2 FQGNSA. The V gene lost 1 base and the J gene lost 5 bases, with 14 bases spanning the gap. The CDR3 spells CASSLVGGGITEAFF. CDR3 nucleotides: TGTGCCAGCAGCTTAGTAGGAGGAGGCATTACTGAAGCTTTCTTT.

The chain carries TRBV4-2 and TRBJ1-3; D not certain. With 0 bases removed from V and 0 bases from J, the gap between germline ends came to 6 bases. The germline CDR1 and CDR2 sequences are LGHNA and YNFKEQ. The CDR3 sequence is 15 residues long. CDR3 bases: TGTGCCAGCAGCCAAGACAGAACCTCTGGAAACACCATATATTTT. Translation gives CASSQDRTSGNTIYF.

The table lists this clone with a count of one. The gene calls are TRBV30 and TRBJ2-7, with D maybe TRBD2 (6 bases). The CDR3 length is 14 residues. The ends were cut back, 3 bases at V and 3 bases at J, with 15 bases in the middle. Germline CDR1 is GTSNPN and CDR2 is SVGIG (reference sequence). CDR3 bases: TGTGCCTGGAGCGTAACGGGACTCCTCTACGAGCAGTACTTC. It yields the protein CAWSVTGLLYEQYF.

This chain uses TRBV28 with TRBJ1-1; TRBD1 aligns across 8 bases. The junction had 10 bases not matched to a gene; V was cut back by 8 bases and J by 2 bases. This CDR3 comprises 15 residues. Germline values: CDR1 MDHEN, CDR2 SYDVKM. CDR3 sequence (DNA): TGTGCCAGCGGACGGGGCGGACAGGGAAACACTGAAGCTTTCTTT. Translating it yields CASGRGGQGNTEAFF.

The chain has TRBV6-1 and TRBJ1-2; 10 bases fit TRBD1. The J segment lost 8 bases and the V segment lost 3 bases, leaving 6 bases of the junction unmatched. This CDR3 is 14 amino acids long. Germline CDR1 is MNHNS and CDR2 is SASEGT. The CDR3: CASSDWTGGRGYTF. In DNA form, the CDR3 reads TGTGCCAGCAGTGATTGGACAGGGGGGCGAGGCTACACCTTC.